This TCR beta chain derives from a study of memory CD4+ T cells and cytomegalovirus serostatus. Single viable CD3+CD4+CD8-CD45RO+ cells were sorted as the memory CD4+ T cells. The CDR3 has 15 amino acids. The germline V gene has CDR1 SGHRS and CDR2 YFSETQ. The V and J ends lost 0 bases and 1 base respectively, with 10 bases between them. Sequencing was performed with immunoSEQ multiplex PCR; in TCRdb, only in-frame clones are kept and a portion is missing. Here the sample spans some 50,000 clones, approximately 74% being singletons. What was sequenced was memory CD4+ T cells from blood. The chain uses TRBV5-1 and TRBJ2-5, with unresolved D. The receptor was derived from an adult in good health and CMV-seropositive. The CDR3 loop is CASSLVSVSQETQYF. CDR3 coding DNA: TGCGCCAGCAGCTTGGTTTCGGTCAGCCAAGAGACCCAGTACTTC.